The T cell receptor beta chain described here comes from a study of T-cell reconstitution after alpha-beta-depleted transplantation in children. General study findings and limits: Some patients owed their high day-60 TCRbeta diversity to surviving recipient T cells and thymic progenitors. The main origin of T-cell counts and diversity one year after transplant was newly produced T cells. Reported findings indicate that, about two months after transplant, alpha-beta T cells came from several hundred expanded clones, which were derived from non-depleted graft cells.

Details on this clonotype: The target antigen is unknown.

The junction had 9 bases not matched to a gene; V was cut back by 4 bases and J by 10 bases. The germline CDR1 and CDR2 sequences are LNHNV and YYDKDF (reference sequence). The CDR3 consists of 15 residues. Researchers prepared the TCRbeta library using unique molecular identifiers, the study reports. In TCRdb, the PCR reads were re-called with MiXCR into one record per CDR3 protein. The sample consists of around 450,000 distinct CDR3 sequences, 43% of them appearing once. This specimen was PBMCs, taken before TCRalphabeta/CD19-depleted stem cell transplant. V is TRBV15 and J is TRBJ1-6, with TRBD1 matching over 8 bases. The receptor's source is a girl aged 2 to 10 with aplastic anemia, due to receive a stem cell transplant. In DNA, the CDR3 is TGTGCCACCAGCACAGGACAGGGAGGGTACTCACCCCTCCACTTT. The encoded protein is CATSTGQGGYSPLHF.